The rows below give T cell receptor beta chains drawn from one sample of a study of cytomegalovirus exposure and HLA in healthy donors. Data came from immunoSEQ multiplex PCR; TCRdb stores just in-frame clones and leaves some out. Of about 150,000 clones listed, roughly 80% were seen once; the top ten hold less than 3.5%. Sequencing was performed on PBMCs. These receptors all come from a young woman in good health and CMV-seronegative. The CDR3 runs from the conserved cysteine through the conserved F or W. The D gene is left open where the match is weak. Not all rows give a size; the values are once, few, many and, for expanded clones, a class.

d_call,cdr3_length,j_call,clone_size,v_call,cdr3_aa,cdr3_nt
TRBD2,18,TRBJ2-2,-,TRBV6-1,CASSVTSGGVGISGELFF,TGTGCCAGCAGTGTCACTAGCGGGGGGGTTGGTATCTCCGGGGAGCTGTTTTTT
TRBD1,16,TRBJ2-7,-,TRBV4-3,CASSQVTGGSSYEQYF,TGCGCCAGCAGCCAAGTCACAGGGGGAAGCTCCTACGAGCAGTACTTC
-,13,TRBJ2-1,-,TRBV5-1,CASSLGQYNEQFF,TGCGCCAGCAGCTTGGGACAGTACAATGAGCAGTTCTTC
-,12,TRBJ2-1,-,TRBV30,CAWVYSYNEQFF,TGTGCCTGGGTCTACTCCTACAATGAGCAGTTCTTC
TRBD1,12,TRBJ2-2,-,TRBV9,CASGQGAGELFF,TGTGCCAGCGGACAGGGAGCGGGGGAGCTGTTTTTT
-,14,TRBJ1-2,-,TRBV7-9,CASSPGVLNYGYTF,TGTGCCAGCAGCCCGGGGGTCCTCAACTATGGCTACACCTTC
-,14,TRBJ1-6,-,TRBV28,CASSNPRFGSPLHF,TGTGCCAGCAGCAACCCTAGGTTTGGGTCACCCCTCCACTTT
TRBD1,14,TRBJ1-1,once,TRBV7-9,CSSSAGTGGTEAFF,TGTTCCAGCAGCGCCGGGACAGGGGGCACTGAAGCTTTCTTT
-,16,TRBJ1-2,-,TRBV4-1,CASSHPSSVVHDGYTF,TGCGCCAGCAGCCACCCTAGCAGCGTGGTTCACGATGGCTACACCTTC
-,15,TRBJ1-5,-,TRBV5-3,CARSLASREGQPQHF,TGTGCCAGAAGCTTGGCCTCCCGGGAGGGGCAGCCCCAGCATTTT
-,13,TRBJ2-1,-,TRBV14,CASSPVETPLAFF,TGTGCCAGCAGCCCCGTGGAGACCCCCCTGGCGTTCTTC
TRBD1,14,TRBJ2-7,-,TRBV27,CASSLRGQTYEQYF,TGTGCCAGCAGTTTAAGGGGACAGACCTACGAGCAGTACTTC
-,12,TRBJ2-3,-,TRBV2,CASTLSTDTQYF,TGTGCCAGCACTCTCTCGACAGATACGCAGTATTTT
-,13,TRBJ2-3,-,TRBV27,CASSFSGPDTQYF,TGTGCCAGCAGTTTCTCTGGGCCAGATACGCAGTATTTT
-,15,TRBJ2-1,-,TRBV30,CAWSASTRSGGEQFF,TGTGCCTGGAGTGCCTCGACACGCTCGGGGGGCGAGCAGTTCTTC
TRBD1,13,TRBJ1-1,few,TRBV7-9,CASSTHGDSEAFF,TGTGCCAGCAGCACCCATGGGGACAGTGAAGCTTTCTTT
TRBD2,19,TRBJ2-1,-,TRBV7-8,CASSLRGLAGFTRYNEQFF,TGTGCCAGCAGCTTGAGAGGACTAGCGGGATTTACCAGGTACAATGAGCAGTTCTTC
TRBD2,18,TRBJ2-1,-,TRBV25-1,CASSEGGSAGGRYNEQFF,TGTGCCAGCAGTGAAGGCGGTTCAGCGGGAGGGCGCTACAATGAGCAGTTCTTC
TRBD1,14,TRBJ1-4,-,TRBV6-4,CASSRDSGDEKLFF,TGTGCCAGCAGCCGGGACAGCGGTGATGAAAAACTGTTTTTT
-,14,TRBJ1-6,once,TRBV5-1,CASSLGYGESPLHF,TGCGCCAGCAGCCTTGGCTATGGAGAATCACCCCTCCACTTT
-,15,TRBJ1-3,-,TRBV5-1,CASSLDPGSGNTIYF,TGCGCCAGCAGCTTGGATCCGGGATCGGGAAACACCATATATTTT
-,10,TRBJ2-1,once,TRBV7-2,CASSDVVQFF,TGTGCCAGCAGCGATGTAGTACAGTTCTTC
-,14,TRBJ2-1,-,TRBV11-2,CASSLAGVTNEQFF,TGTGCCAGCAGCTTAGCGGGGGTTACGAATGAGCAGTTCTTC
-,14,TRBJ2-2,-,TRBV6-6,CASSQWGETGELFF,TGTGCCAGCAGCCAATGGGGCGAGACCGGGGAGCTGTTTTTT
-,14,TRBJ2-5,-,TRBV10-2,CASTGAGGQLTQYF,TGCGCCAGCACCGGCGCCGGCGGCCAGTTGACCCAGTACTTC
-,15,TRBJ2-3,-,TRBV27,CASSLYRTGTDTQYF,TGTGCCAGCAGTTTGTACAGGACAGGCACAGATACGCAGTATTTT
-,14,TRBJ1-2,-,TRBV19,CASSIGSTVYGYTF,TGTGCCAGTAGTATAGGTAGTACAGTCTACGGCTACACCTTC
TRBD1,15,TRBJ1-4,-,TRBV4-1,CASSQGDRVEEKLFF,TGCGCCAGCAGCCAAGGGGACAGGGTAGAGGAAAAACTGTTTTTT
TRBD1,16,TRBJ2-7,-,TRBV28,CASSLFTHQGAHEQYF,TGTGCCAGCAGTTTATTCACTCATCAGGGGGCTCACGAGCAGTACTTC
-,16,TRBJ2-6,-,TRBV6-4,CASSDGPASGANVLTF,TGTGCCAGCAGTGACGGGCCGGCCTCTGGGGCCAACGTCCTGACTTTC
-,11,TRBJ2-1,-,TRBV15,CATSREGEQFF,TGTGCCACCAGCAGAGAGGGCGAGCAGTTCTTC
TRBD1,14,TRBJ1-1,-,TRBV29-1,CSVDKTGLGTEAFF,TGCAGCGTTGACAAGACAGGGCTAGGCACTGAAGCTTTCTTT
TRBD1,13,TRBJ1-1,-,TRBV6-7,CASSYRDRSKAFF,TGTGCCAGCAGTTACCGGGACAGATCGAAAGCTTTCTTT
TRBD1,16,TRBJ2-1,-,TRBV7-6,CASSLTAGGTYNEQFF,TGTGCCAGCAGCTTAACCGCAGGGGGTACATACAATGAGCAGTTCTTC
TRBD1,14,TRBJ2-7,-,TRBV19,CASSIGGQGSEQYF,TGTGCCAGTAGTATAGGCGGACAGGGGTCCGAGCAGTACTTC
TRBD2,15,TRBJ2-1,-,TRBV9,CASSIPGLAGGEQFF,TGTGCCAGCAGCATCCCGGGACTAGCGGGAGGTGAGCAGTTCTTC
-,15,TRBJ1-4,-,TRBV6-5,CASSVNKGVREKLFF,TGTGCCAGCAGTGTGAACAAAGGGGTTAGGGAAAAACTGTTTTTT
TRBD2,18,TRBJ2-1,-,TRBV5-1,CASSPGLGGSGSYNEQFF,TGCGCCAGCAGCCCGGGACTAGGAGGAAGTGGCTCCTACAATGAGCAGTTCTTC
-,12,TRBJ2-7,-,TRBV5-1,CASSANSYEQYF,TGCGCCAGCAGCGCCAACAGCTACGAGCAGTACTTC
-,15,TRBJ1-4,few,TRBV6-5,CASSSRHATNEKLFF,TGTGCCAGCAGTTCCCGACATGCAACTAATGAAAAACTGTTTTTT
TRBD1,15,TRBJ2-1,-,TRBV2,CASSADRGEYNEQFF,TGTGCCAGCAGTGCCGACAGGGGAGAATACAATGAGCAGTTCTTC
-,14,TRBJ2-3,-,TRBV9,CASSVGHRTDTQYF,TGTGCCAGCAGCGTCGGACACCGCACAGATACGCAGTATTTT
-,13,TRBJ2-7,-,TRBV6-1,CASSEEGVGEQYF,TGTGCCAGCAGTGAAGAGGGGGTAGGGGAGCAGTACTTC
-,13,TRBJ1-1,-,TRBV28,CASSVRGHTEAFF,TGTGCCAGCAGTGTCCGAGGTCACACTGAAGCTTTCTTT
TRBD1,15,TRBJ1-2,once,TRBV4-2,CASSQEAGTGSLGTF,TGTGCCAGCAGCCAAGAGGCCGGGACAGGGAGCCTCGGCACCTTC
TRBD1,13,TRBJ1-1,-,TRBV5-1,CASSSPSGGEAFF,TGCGCCAGCAGCAGCCCATCAGGGGGTGAAGCTTTCTTT
-,16,TRBJ2-7,-,TRBV25-1,CASSAFRGGGDPEQYF,TGTGCCAGCAGTGCTTTCCGAGGGGGGGGCGACCCTGAGCAGTACTTC
TRBD1,15,TRBJ2-6,few,TRBV19,CASTTTGAGANVLTF,TGTGCCAGTACTACGACAGGGGCTGGGGCCAACGTCCTGACTTTC
TRBD2,17,TRBJ2-3,-,TRBV4-3,CASSRRTSGASTDTQYF,TGCGCCAGCAGCCGTAGGACTAGCGGGGCTAGCACAGATACGCAGTATTTT
TRBD1,16,TRBJ1-1,-,TRBV19,CASSMLGTGHNTEAFF,TGTGCCAGTAGTATGCTCGGGACAGGGCATAACACTGAAGCTTTCTTT
-,15,TRBJ2-5,few,TRBV7-2,CASSLGGTVQETQYF,TGTGCCAGCAGCTTAGGGGGGACTGTACAAGAGACCCAGTACTTC
TRBD2,15,TRBJ2-1,-,TRBV5-4,CASSLTSGAYNEQFF,TGTGCCAGCAGCTTGACTAGCGGGGCCTACAATGAGCAGTTCTTC
TRBD1,15,TRBJ1-1,-,TRBV7-9,CASSLYPRDSGMGFF,TGTGCCAGCAGCTTATACCCCCGGGACAGCGGAATGGGTTTCTTT